This T cell receptor beta chain stems from a study of T cells expressing NK-cell markers. Study details: Investigators obtained TCR beta repertoires from sorted CD3+CD56+NKG2C+, CD3+CD56+NKG2C- and CD3+CD56-NKG2C+ T cells.

TCRdb re-analyzed the 5' RACE reads; it lists each CDR3 protein once, without DNA. The repertoire table contains 160,000 or so distinct CDR3 sequences. The sequence came from a woman aged 18 to 75 in good health. The sample comprised blood T cells: a sorted CD56 or NKG2C T cell subset, CD4+ or CD8+ T cells, or bulk PBMC T cells (not recorded which).

This chain's CDR3 is CATSDYPGLAGVQYF. This rearrangement joins TRBV24-1 to TRBJ2-7; TCRdb gives TRBD2 as the D gene, but with no DNA this cannot be confirmed. This CDR3 has 15 residues. CDR1 is KGHDR, CDR2 SFDVKD, per germline.